This T cell receptor (beta chain) was observed in a study of CD8 T cells in Susac syndrome. The study's findings and limits: Only a relatively small number of individuals were included in the TCR sequencing and HLA analysis.

An amount of RNA that ranged from roughly 0.45 to 1 ug was reverse transcribed with random hexamers. Across 54 Vbeta and 13 Jbeta, TCR beta CDR3 was amplified with immunoSEQ multiplex PCR. TCRdb re-called the immunoSEQ multiplex PCR reads with MiXCR, one entry per CDR3 protein. The repertoire consists of about 160,000 distinct CDR3 sequences, with 92% occurring once and the leading ten covering about 0.073%. Sequencing targeted TCR beta in blood CD8+ and CD4+ T cells. The V end lost 4 bases, the J end lost 5 bases, and 15 bases lay between the germline ends. Germline-derived CDR1 and CDR2 are SGHRS and YFSETQ. The CDR3 has 14 residues. For this clonotype: The antigen remains undetermined.

This sequence joins TRBV5-1 and TRBJ1-1; no clear D gene. The receptor was isolated from a human donor in good health. Sequenced sample: CD4+ T cells from PBMCs. CDR3 protein: CASSQESLLTEAFF. The CDR3 DNA sequence: TGCGCCAGCAGCCAGGAATCTCTCTTGACTGAAGCTTTCTTT.